This T cell receptor (beta chain) appears in the sequencing data of a study of blood T cell repertoires in COVID-19. Across the study: COVID-19 samples collected from the United States, Italy and Spain covered acute and convalescent phases. From T cells, B-cell-depleted T cells, or PBMCs came the material, which was cDNA or gDNA.

The CDR3 is 14 amino acids. Germline assignment: CDR1 MNHEY and CDR2 SMNVEV (reference sequence). V lost 2 bases, J lost 1 base, and 6 bases lay in between. About this clone itself: Additional DNA sequences in this sample encode the identical CDR3.

Original methodology: From reference gene primer amplification, estimates of nucleated cell counts were derived. Method: immunoSEQ multiplex PCR; TCRdb's copy keeps in-frame clones and lacks some. D and trimming come from the DNA, and the V and J calls and clone size come from that table. This table holds roughly 270,000 clones, approximately 85% found once. The chain carries TRBV27 and TRBJ1-5; weak D call: TRBD1 (5 bases). The receptor's source is a man between 18 and 35 years old with active or convalescent COVID-19. Specimen: peripheral blood. For the CDR3, the DNA is TGTGCCAGCAGTTTAGGGGGGAGCAATCAGCCCCAGCATTTT. Encoded protein: CASSLGGSNQPQHF.